Below, 25 T cell receptor beta chains from the same sample are listed, as sequenced in a study of cytomegalovirus exposure and HLA in healthy donors. PCR was performed using 60 Vbeta and 13 Jbeta primers. TCRdb's copy holds only in-frame clones and misses some; the assay was immunoSEQ multiplex PCR. Of over 150,000 clones listed, approximately 82% are singletons. Sequenced sample: PBMCs. The receptor source for this set is a male donor in good health and CMV-seronegative.

This clone came up a few times. The gene calls are TRBV28 and TRBJ1-1; D gene ambiguous. This CDR3 has 13 amino acids. Germline CDR1 MDHEN, CDR2 SYDVKM. V was trimmed by 6 bases and J by 0 bases, leaving 8 bases between them. CDR3 in amino acids: CASRRDLNTEAFF. Written as DNA, the CDR3 is TGTGCCAGCAGACGGGATCTGAACACTGAAGCTTTCTTT.

This clone was observed a handful of times. The rearrangement links TRBV29-1 to TRBJ2-3; TRBD2 agrees at 9 bases. The CDR3 totals 13 residues. The J segment lost 3 bases and the V segment lost 6 bases, leaving 4 bases of the junction unmatched. In germline, CDR1 is SQVTM, CDR2 ANQGSEA. CDR3 DNA sequence: TGCAGCGTGGCGGGACTAGCAACAGATACGCAGTATTTT. Amino acids: CSVAGLATDTQYF.

This chain links TRBV10-3 with TRBJ1-5, with D perhaps TRBD1 (6 bases). This CDR3 contains 15 residues. The germline gives CDR1 ENHRY, CDR2 SYGVKD. Trimming left V 0 bases short and J 7 bases short, with 13 bases between. CDR3 sequence (DNA): TGTGCCATCAGTGAGTCGACACAGGGTTGGCAGCCCCAGCATTTT. Amino acid sequence: CAISESTQGWQPQHF.

This rearrangement joins TRBV7-6 to TRBJ2-2, with TRBD2 matching 11 bases. CDR1 is SGHVS and CDR2 is FNYEAQ in the germline V gene. The length of the CDR3 is 15 residues. Trimming took 7 bases from V and 6 from J; bases not matched to a gene: 7. As DNA, the CDR3 is TGTGCCAGCACCACTAGCGGGAGTGTCGCCGGGGAGCTGTTTTTT. This encodes CASTTSGSVAGELFF.

The chain couples TRBV19 to TRBJ1-2, with D tentatively TRBD1 (6 bases). CDR3 size: 15 residues. Germline V gene sequence: CDR1 LNHDA, CDR2 SQIVND (reference sequence). Trimming pared 6 bases from V and 1 base from J, leaving 15 bases between. The CDR3 protein is CASRVGGGSNYGYTF. In DNA, the CDR3 is TGTGCCAGTAGGGTCGGGGGGGGCAGTAACTATGGCTACACCTTC.

V gene TRBV5-1 combines with J gene TRBJ2-3; D ambiguous. The V and J ends lost 0 bases and 3 bases respectively, with 14 bases between them. This CDR3 has 16 residues. CDR1 SGHRS and CDR2 YFSETQ come from the germline V gene. The CDR3 reads CASSLGLTAWTDTQYF. CDR3 nucleotide sequence: TGCGCCAGCAGCTTGGGTTTAACAGCTTGGACAGATACGCAGTATTTT. Using reference TRBV5-1 and TRBJ2-3 for the parts outside the CDR3, the full variable domain is KAGVTQTPRYLIKTRGQQVTLSCSPISGHRSVSWYQQTPGQGLQFLFEYFSETQRNKGNFPGRFSGRQFSNSRSEMNVSTLELGDSALYLCASSLGLTAWTDTQYFGPGTRLTVL.

The chain is built from TRBV28 and TRBJ1-3; D is undetermined. The CDR3 is 15 amino acids. V was pared by 7 bases and J by 0 bases, with 13 bases between. CDR1 is MDHEN and CDR2 is SYDVKM in the germline V gene. The CDR3 DNA follows: TGTGCCAGCACCCCCTTTCCCCTCTCTGGAAACACCATATATTTT. This translates into CASTPFPLSGNTIYF.

This clone was counted only a few times. V usage is TRBV5-1 and J usage is TRBJ2-2; TRBD1 aligns across 9 bases. From germline, CDR1 is SGHRS and CDR2 YFSETQ. The CDR3 extends over 15 amino acids. Trimming at V came to 4 bases and at J to 6 bases, leaving 7 bases not matched to a gene. The CDR3 bases are TGCGCCAGCAGCCCTGAAAGGGACAGGGCCGGGGAGCTGTTTTTT. This translates into CASSPERDRAGELFF.

The rearrangement uses TRBV19 and TRBJ1-1, with a possible D match to TRBD1 (6 bases). CDR1 LNHDA and CDR2 SQIVND come from the germline V gene (reference sequence). Trimming removed 6 bases at V and 5 bases at J, with 13 bases between. The CDR3 has 13 amino acids. The CDR3 region has the DNA TGTGCCAGTAGATTAGGGGGTGGAACTGAAGCTTTCTTT. Translated, it gives CASRLGGGTEAFF.

The rearrangement joins TRBV19 to TRBJ1-2, with TRBD1 matching 7 bases. V shed 0 bases, J shed 0 bases, and the junction held 4 bases outside the gene matches. CDR1 LNHDA and CDR2 SQIVND come from the germline V gene (reference sequence). The CDR3 contains 16 residues. For the CDR3, the DNA is TGTGCCAGTAGTATAGACTTCGGGACAGCTAACTATGGCTACACCTTC. Translating it yields CASSIDFGTANYGYTF.

This clone was picked up a small number of times. The chain couples TRBV5-1 to TRBJ1-1; no reliable D call. The CDR3 is 14 residues long. The germline gives CDR1 SGHRS, CDR2 YFSETQ. V lost 0 bases, J lost 6 bases, and 12 bases lay in between. The CDR3: CASSLASRQAEAFF. The DNA of the CDR3 is TGCGCCAGCAGCTTGGCCTCACGGCAGGCTGAAGCTTTCTTT. The complete variable domain, with remaining parts taken from reference TRBV5-1 and TRBJ1-1, reads KAGVTQTPRYLIKTRGQQVTLSCSPISGHRSVSWYQQTPGQGLQFLFEYFSETQRNKGNFPGRFSGRQFSNSRSEMNVSTLELGDSALYLCASSLASRQAEAFFGQGTRLTVV.

J is TRBJ2-3 and V is TRBV5-8; TRBD1 matches 7 bases. Germline CDR1 reads SGHTS; CDR2 reads YDEGEE. With 0 bases clipped from V and 4 bases from J, the junction kept 8 bases outside the gene matches. The CDR3 consists of 16 residues. CDR3 sequence: CASSLATGVVADTQYF. CDR3 bases: TGTGCCAGCAGCTTGGCCACAGGGGTGGTTGCAGATACGCAGTATTTT.

The chain has TRBV2 and TRBJ1-5; perhaps TRBD1 as D (5 bases). Germline CDR1 and CDR2: SNHLY and FYNNEI. This CDR3 has 14 amino acids. Deletions cut 11 bases from V and 5 bases from J, with 19 bases between. DNA of the CDR3: TGTGCCGGGGGAGGGGACCTGGGGGATCAGCCCCAGCATTTT. This sequence encodes CAGGGDLGDQPQHF. The entire variable domain, with the rest obtained from reference TRBV2 and TRBJ1-5, is as follows: EPEVTQTPSHQVTQMGQEVILRCVPISNHLYFYWYRQILGQKVEFLVSFYNNEISEKSEIFDDQFSVERPDGSNFTLKIRSTKLEDSAMYFCAGGGDLGDQPQHFGDGTRLSIL.

The chain is built from TRBV5-1 and TRBJ2-1, with TRBD1 identical over 12 bases. V was pared by 0 bases and J by 9 bases, with 7 bases of the junction left unmatched. The CDR3 spans 16 residues. CDR1 and CDR2 (germline): SGHRS, YFSETQ. The CDR3 sequence: CASSLGAGTGGGEQFF. The CDR3 DNA reads TGCGCCAGCAGCTTGGGGGCCGGGACAGGGGGCGGTGAGCAGTTCTTC.

V gene TRBV18 combines with J gene TRBJ1-4; 7 nucleotides match TRBD1. The ends lost 5 bases at V and 4 bases at J; junction bases unmatched: 10. Germline V gene lookup returns CDR1 KGHSH and CDR2 LQKENI. This CDR3 contains 16 residues. CDR3 sequence (DNA): TGTGCCAGCTCAGCCTCAACAGGGGCTAGTAATGAAAAACTGTTTTTT. Protein product: CASSASTGASNEKLFF. The complete variable domain, with remaining parts taken from reference TRBV18 and TRBJ1-4, reads NAGVMQNPRHLVRRRGQEARLRCSPMKGHSHVYWYRQLPEEGLKFMVYLQKENIIDESGMPKERFSAEFPKEGPSILRIQQVVRGDSAAYFCASSASTGASNEKLFFGSGTQLSVL.

Note on this clone: The junction shows a germline mismatch at one end, possibly a read error. The chain joins TRBV7-2 to TRBJ2-1; D is perhaps TRBD2 (6 bases). The CDR3 totals 16 residues. Germline CDR1 reads SGHTA; CDR2 reads FQGNSA. The CDR3 sequence: CASSLANRAGYNEQFF. As DNA, the CDR3 is TGTGCCAGCAGCCTAGCAAATAGGGCGGGATACAATGAGCAGTTCTTC.

V and J are TRBV6-6 and TRBJ1-5, with TRBD1 matching over 10 bases. The CDR3 length is 15 residues. Trimming removed 5 bases from V and 5 bases from J; junction bases left unmatched: 6. CDR1 is MNHNY and CDR2 is SVGAGI in the germline V gene (reference sequence). The CDR3 reads CASSTGDRGDQPQHF. CDR3 DNA sequence: TGTGCCAGCAGTACTGGGGACAGGGGAGATCAGCCCCAGCATTTT.

This clone was recorded a few times. The J gene is TRBJ1-1, the V gene TRBV20-1; 7 nucleotides align to TRBD1. Germline loops: CDR1 DFQATT, CDR2 SNEGSKA (reference sequence). The CDR3 totals 11 residues. V shed 8 bases, J shed 4 bases, and the junction held 4 bases outside the gene matches. The CDR3 loop reads CSLTGSTEAFF. For the CDR3, the DNA is TGCAGTTTGACAGGGAGCACTGAAGCTTTCTTT.

This clone showed up just once. One end of the junction varies from germline; a read error may be responsible. As DNA, the CDR3 is TGCGCCAGCAGTCGCGGGCGTGGCGGGAGAGGCTTGGGCTTT. This translates into CASSRGRGGRGLGF. The chain uses TRBV23-1 and TRBJ1-6; no reliable D call. TRBV23-1 counts as an open reading frame of uncertain function. The CDR3 totals 14 residues.

CDR3 nucleotides: TGTGCCAGCAGCGTGCCGGGCAATGAGCAGTTCTTC. Encoded protein: CASSVPGNEQFF. The rearrangement uses TRBV9 and TRBJ2-1; D call uncertain. The CDR3 loop spans 12 amino acids. V dropped 2 bases and J dropped 6 bases, with 6 bases sitting between them. Looked up from germline, CDR1 is SGDLS and CDR2 is YYNGEE.

V is TRBV28 and J is TRBJ2-7; 7 bases match TRBD1. The J segment lost 5 bases and the V segment lost 5 bases, leaving 6 bases of the junction unmatched. The germline V gene encodes CDR1 MDHEN and CDR2 SYDVKM. The CDR3 loop spans 13 amino acids. The CDR3 loop reads CASSRRGMNEQYF. CDR3 DNA: TGTGCCAGCAGTCGCAGGGGGATGAACGAGCAGTACTTC.

The chain uses TRBV7-9 and TRBJ1-1; 7 bases are a match to TRBD1. This CDR3 spans 14 amino acids. Germline lookup yields CDR1 SEHNR and CDR2 FQNEAQ (reference sequence). The ends lost 6 bases at V and 0 bases at J; junction bases unmatched: 4. The CDR3 reads CASSAGQLNTEAFF. CDR3 coding DNA: TGTGCCAGCAGTGCGGGACAGTTGAACACTGAAGCTTTCTTT.

The sample holds a few counts of this clone. V usage is TRBV30 and J usage is TRBJ2-6; 8 nucleotides align to TRBD1. The germline V gene has CDR1 GTSNPN and CDR2 SVGIG (reference sequence). The CDR3 has 17 residues. V gave up 3 bases and J gave up 0 bases; unmatched junction bases: 7. DNA for the CDR3: TGTGCCTGGAGCCTGACAGGGGCCCACTCTGGGGCCAACGTCCTGACTTTC. It codes for CAWSLTGAHSGANVLTF.

The genes are TRBV4-1 and TRBJ1-4, with D perhaps TRBD1 (5 bases). Trimming took off 0 bases at V and 8 bases at J, with 22 bases between the two ends. CDR1 and CDR2 from the germline V gene are MGHRA and YSYEKL. The CDR3 is 18 amino acids. Written as DNA, the CDR3 is TGCGCCAGCAGCCAAGAGCGGCAGGGAGGCTCTCGGTGGGAAAAACTGTTTTTT. It yields the protein CASSQERQGGSRWEKLFF.

This chain links TRBV7-8 with TRBJ2-6, with 7 bases matching TRBD1. Germline V gene data show CDR1 as SGHVS and CDR2 as FQNEAQ. V shed 5 bases, J shed 0 bases, and the junction held 13 bases outside the gene matches. This CDR3 is 19 amino acids long. In DNA, the CDR3 is TGTGCCAGCAGCCCAGCAGGGGGACAGTCGAGCTCTGGGGCCAACGTCCTGACTTTC. Protein sequence: CASSPAGGQSSSGANVLTF.